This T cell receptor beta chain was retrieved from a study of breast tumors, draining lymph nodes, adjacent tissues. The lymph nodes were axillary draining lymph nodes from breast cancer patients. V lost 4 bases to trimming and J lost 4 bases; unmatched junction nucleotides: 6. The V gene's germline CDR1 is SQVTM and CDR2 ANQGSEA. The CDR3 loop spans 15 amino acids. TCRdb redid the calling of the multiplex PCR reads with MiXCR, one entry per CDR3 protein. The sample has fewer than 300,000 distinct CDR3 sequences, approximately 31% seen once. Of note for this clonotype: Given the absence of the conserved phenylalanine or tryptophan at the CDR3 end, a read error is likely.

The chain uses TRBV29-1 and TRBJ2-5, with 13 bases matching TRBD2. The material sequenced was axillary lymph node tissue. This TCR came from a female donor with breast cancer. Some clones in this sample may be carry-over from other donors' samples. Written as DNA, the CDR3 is TGCAGCGTTGGAATACTAGCGGGAGGGAGAGAGACCCAGTACCTC. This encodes CSVGILAGGRETQYL.